This paragraph reports one T cell receptor beta chain. Cohorts were determined from participant-reported clinical history. People in the exposed group encountered a COVID-19 case within 2 weeks before entering the study. Authors' methods: The assay estimated nucleated cells by amplifying reference gene primers. Produced via immunoSEQ multiplex PCR; TCRdb's table is partial and in-frame only. V, J and clone size are taken as reported in that table, and D and trimming were inferred from the DNA itself. The table lists a few hundred thousand clones, roughly nine tenths of them singletons. The entry originates in a study of blood T cell repertoires in COVID-19. Whole-study context: Acute-phase and convalescent COVID-19 samples originated in the United States, Italy and Spain.

The V and J ends lost 6 bases and 7 bases respectively, with 22 bases between them. Germline V gene lookup returns CDR1 MDHEN and CDR2 SYDVKM. The CDR3 is 16 amino acids. The sample was PBMCs or T cells enriched from blood (not recorded which). This receptor was identified in a woman between 45 and 60 years old who had been exposed to COVID-19. This chain connects TRBV28 to TRBJ2-1, with TRBD1 as a possible D gene (6 bases). The CDR3 region has the DNA TGTGCCAGCAGCCTATTAAGCCGAGGGGGTATAAATGAGCAGTTCTTC. Its translation is CASSLLSRGGINEQFF.